These 9 T cell receptor beta chains share one sample of origin, sequenced in a study of cytomegalovirus exposure and HLA in healthy donors. PCR involved 60 Vbeta and 13 Jbeta primers. Sequencing used immunoSEQ multiplex PCR; TCRdb keeps in-frame clones, though not all of them. Here the sample spans 45,000 to 65,000 clones, about 80% being singletons. What was sequenced was PBMCs. These receptors all come from a woman aged 40 to 50 in good health and CMV-seropositive.

The chain recombines TRBV5-6 with TRBJ1-3, with D maybe TRBD1 (5 bases). Germline CDR1 SGHDT, CDR2 YYEEEE. The length of the CDR3 is 13 residues. The V and J ends lost 2 bases and 8 bases respectively, with 11 bases between them. The CDR3 coding sequence is TGTGCCAGCAGCTTCGGGGGGAGGGACACCATATATTTT. Protein product: CASSFGGRDTIYF.

This chain connects TRBV7-9 to TRBJ2-7, with TRBD1 matching over 8 bases. Germline CDR1 and CDR2: SEHNR and FQNEAQ (reference sequence). This CDR3 spans 11 amino acids. J was trimmed by 12 bases and V by 5 bases; bases with no gene match: 6. The CDR3 loop is CASSHRQGLYF. As DNA, the CDR3 is TGTGCCAGCAGCCACCGACAGGGGCTGTACTTC.

The rearrangement joins TRBV7-9 to TRBJ1-2; D is possibly TRBD1 (5 bases). The CDR3 covers 13 residues. Trimming cost V 4 bases and J 10 bases, with 16 bases left between them. The germline gives CDR1 SEHNR, CDR2 FQNEAQ (reference sequence). The CDR3 region is CASSWRGPIAYTF. CDR3 bases: TGTGCCAGCAGCTGGCGGGGACCGATAGCCTACACCTTC.

This chain uses TRBV11-2 with TRBJ2-1; 13 bases line up with TRBD2. This CDR3 region has 18 residues. Trimming cost V 4 bases and J 6 bases; bases outside gene matches: 12. CDR1 SGHAT and CDR2 FQNNGV come from the germline V gene. The CDR3 protein is CASSSLPLTSGGANEQFF. CDR3 coding DNA: TGTGCCAGCAGCTCTCTTCCCCTCACTAGCGGGGGGGCCAATGAGCAGTTCTTC.

The gene calls are TRBV5-1 and TRBJ2-7, with 9 bases that match TRBD1. With 4 bases clipped from V and 0 bases from J, the junction kept 2 bases outside the gene matches. CDR1 and CDR2 from the germline V gene are SGHRS and YFSETQ. The CDR3 extends over 14 amino acids. CDR3 nucleotides: TGCGCCAGCAGCACAGGGGGCGCCTCCTACGAGCAGTACTTC. This sequence encodes CASSTGGASYEQYF.

The V and J genes are TRBV4-1 and TRBJ1-2; perhaps TRBD1 as D (6 bases). This CDR3 has 14 amino acids. The V gene lost 1 base and the J gene lost 3 bases, with 9 bases spanning the gap. Germline CDR1 is MGHRA and CDR2 is YSYEKL. For the CDR3, the DNA is TGCGCCAGCAGCCAAGTTCCAGGGGACTATGGCTACACCTTC. Translating it yields CASSQVPGDYGYTF.

This clone has a single count. The chain is built from TRBV2 and TRBJ1-4, with 11 bases identical to TRBD1. The CDR3 has 15 residues. The V and J ends lost 7 bases and 7 bases, in that order; junction bases with no gene match: 8. Germline values: CDR1 SNHLY, CDR2 FYNNEI. The CDR3 nucleotides are TGTGCCAGCAACGGACAGGGGGCGAATAGTGAAAAACTGTTTTTT. Amino acids: CASNGQGANSEKLFF.

The rearrangement links TRBV9 to TRBJ1-4; D is possibly TRBD1 (6 bases). The CDR3 is 15 amino acids. Trimming removed 4 bases from V and 7 bases from J, with 17 bases in between. Germline V lookup: CDR1 SGDLS, CDR2 YYNGEE. CDR3 sequence (DNA): TGTGCCAGCAGCTCCCGGCAGGGGAGAGGTGAAAAACTGTTTTTT. It yields the protein CASSSRQGRGEKLFF.

The chain carries TRBV4-1 and TRBJ1-1; D possibly corresponds to TRBD1 (6 bases). Germline-derived CDR1 and CDR2 are MGHRA and YSYEKL. V shed 4 bases and J shed 4 bases, with 13 bases lying between them. The CDR3 has 14 residues. CDR3 coding DNA: TGCGCCAGCAGCCTCGCGGGGGGCGGCACTGAAGCTTTCTTT. Residues: CASSLAGGGTEAFF.